The 28 T cell receptor beta chains in this list originate from one sample, sequenced in a study of blood T cell repertoires in COVID-19. Using immunoSEQ multiplex PCR, the repertoire was profiled, and TCRdb retains in-frame clones only, with some absent. Of about 74,000 clones listed, approximately 83% are singletons. What was sequenced was peripheral blood. Source of these receptors: a man older than 75 with acute or convalescent COVID-19.

The V gene is TRBV27, the J gene TRBJ2-7; 8 bases fit TRBD2. This CDR3 contains 14 residues. The J segment lost 5 bases and the V segment lost 3 bases, leaving 6 bases of the junction unmatched. Per germline, CDR1 MNHEY and CDR2 SMNVEV (reference sequence). CDR3 protein: CASSFNGRAHEQYF. The CDR3 coding sequence is TGTGCCAGCAGTTTTAACGGGAGGGCCCACGAGCAGTACTTC.

The chain uses TRBV27 and TRBJ1-6, with 8 bases matching TRBD1. Germline CDR1 reads MNHEY; CDR2 reads SMNVEV (reference sequence). The CDR3 is 17 residues long. Losses at the gene ends were 7 bases for V and 2 bases for J; bases not matched to a gene: 10. The DNA of the CDR3 is TGTGCCAGCAAGGCCCCGACAGGGGTAGCCTATAATTCACCCCTCCACTTT. This translates into CASKAPTGVAYNSPLHF.

This rearrangement joins TRBV3-1 (or the pseudogene TRBV3-2) to TRBJ2-7; tentatively, D is TRBD1 (6 bases). This CDR3 contains 15 residues. The V gene lost 5 bases and the J gene lost 3 bases, with 17 bases spanning the gap. Germline CDR1 is LGHDT and CDR2 is YNNKEL (reference sequence). The CDR3 protein is CASSKYRTASYEQYF. CDR3 nucleotides: TGTGCCAGCAGCAAATATCGGACAGCCAGCTACGAGCAGTACTTC.

This chain connects TRBV5-1 to TRBJ2-3; TRBD1 aligns across 7 bases. The CDR3 extends over 14 amino acids. The trim removed 0 bases at V and 6 bases at J, leaving 4 bases unmatched. CDR1 SGHRS and CDR2 YFSETQ come from the germline V gene. Written as DNA, the CDR3 is TGCGCCAGCAGCTTGGGTAGGGGGCAGGATACGCAGTATTTT. Translation gives CASSLGRGQDTQYF.

This chain uses TRBV2 with TRBJ1-1; 7 nucleotides align to TRBD1. The V segment lost 2 bases and the J segment 1 base; nucleotides outside the gene matches: 4. Germline CDR1 and CDR2: SNHLY and FYNNEI. The CDR3 has 15 residues. This CDR3 is CASSERGTANTEAFF. The CDR3, as DNA: TGTGCCAGCAGTGAAAGAGGGACAGCGAACACTGAAGCTTTCTTT.

The chain uses TRBV12-3 or TRBV12-4 and TRBJ1-1; D uncertain. The V gene lost 2 bases and the J gene lost 5 bases, with 9 bases spanning the gap. CDR3 size: 13 residues. The CDR3 spells CASSLMERTEAFF. DNA for the CDR3: TGTGCCAGCAGTTTAATGGAGAGGACTGAAGCTTTCTTT.

This chain joins TRBV30 and TRBJ2-1, with TRBD1 matching 7 bases. Germline CDR1 GTSNPN, CDR2 SVGIG (reference sequence). The CDR3 covers 13 residues. V shed 4 bases and J 5 bases; nucleotides not matched to a gene: 5. CDR3 protein: CAWTDRSDNEQFF. CDR3 coding DNA: TGTGCCTGGACGGACAGGTCGGACAATGAGCAGTTCTTC.

V is TRBV21-1 and J is TRBJ1-5; the table's D call, TRBD1, has no DNA check behind it. TRBV21-1 is noted as a pseudogene. The CDR3 extends over 18 amino acids. CDR3 region: CASSKKGQETGGNQPQHF. DNA for the CDR3: TGTGCCAGCAGCAAAAAAGGGCAGGAGACAGGGGGCAATCAGCCCCAGCATTTT.

This clone was detected only a few times. The V and J genes are TRBV3-1 (or the pseudogene TRBV3-2) and TRBJ2-2, with 7 bases matching TRBD1. Trimming removed 2 bases from V and 0 bases from J; junction bases left unmatched: 6. The CDR3 consists of 17 residues. Germline lookup yields CDR1 LGHDT and CDR2 YNNKEL (reference sequence). Here the CDR3 reads CASSQLQGPPNTGELFF. DNA of the CDR3: TGTGCCAGCAGCCAACTACAGGGGCCACCGAACACCGGGGAGCTGTTTTTT.

V is TRBV5-5 and J is TRBJ1-2; 7 bases match TRBD1. The V gene end was trimmed by 3 bases and the J gene end by 3 bases; junction bases not matched to a gene: 2. The germline V gene has CDR1 SGHKS and CDR2 YYEKEE (reference sequence). The CDR3 contains 13 residues. CDR3 region: CASSSGTDYGYTF. DNA of the CDR3: TGTGCCAGCAGCTCTGGGACAGACTATGGCTACACCTTC.

This clone has only one observation. V gene TRBV5-1 combines with J gene TRBJ2-5, with 8 bases fitting TRBD2. The CDR3 spans 15 residues. The V gene end was trimmed by 6 bases and the J gene end by 5 bases; junction bases not matched to a gene: 12. CDR1 is SGHRS and CDR2 is YFSETQ in the germline V gene. The CDR3 is CASKVGAGGPETQYF. CDR3 bases: TGCGCCAGCAAGGTTGGTGCGGGGGGCCCTGAGACCCAGTACTTC.

The rearrangement joins TRBV7-9 to TRBJ1-5; D gene unclear. This CDR3 region has 14 residues. V lost 0 bases and J lost 4, with 7 bases in between. Germline CDR1 reads SEHNR; CDR2 reads FQNEAQ (reference sequence). Written as DNA, the CDR3 is TGTGCCAGCAGCTTAGCCCGGGGAAATCAGCCCCAGCATTTT. This encodes CASSLARGNQPQHF.

The rearrangement links TRBV5-4 to TRBJ2-2, with 7 positions matching TRBD1. CDR1 and CDR2 (germline): SGHNT, YYREEE (reference sequence). The CDR3 is 14 amino acids. J lost 4 bases, V lost 4 bases, and 4 bases had no gene match. DNA of the CDR3: TGTGCCAGCAGCCTCACAGGGGTCACCGGGGAGCTGTTTTTT. This encodes CASSLTGVTGELFF.

The J gene is TRBJ1-2, the V gene TRBV15; D is undetermined. CDR3 size: 12 residues. Germline V lookup: CDR1 LNHNV, CDR2 YYDKDF (reference sequence). Trimming removed 3 bases at V and 2 bases at J, with 4 bases between. The chain's CDR3 is CATSSQNYGYTF. As DNA, the CDR3 is TGTGCCACCAGCAGCCAAAACTATGGCTACACCTTC. Supplemented by reference TRBV15 and TRBJ1-2, the full variable domain reads DAMVIQNPRYQVTQFGKPVTLSCSQTLNHNVMYWYQQKSSQAPKLLFHYYDKDFNNEADTPDNFQSRRPNTSFCFLDIRSPGLGDTAMYLCATSSQNYGYTFGSGTRLTVV.

The chain joins TRBV27 to TRBJ2-7; D call uncertain. CDR1 and CDR2 from the germline V gene are MNHEY and SMNVEV (reference sequence). The CDR3 runs to 13 residues. Trimming took off 6 bases at V and 3 bases at J, with 12 bases between the two ends. The CDR3 nucleotides read TGTGCCAGCAGCCCAATCCCTAGCTACGAGCAGTACTTC. This translates into CASSPIPSYEQYF.

The chain links TRBV5-5 to TRBJ1-2; 7 bases line up with TRBD1. Looked up from germline, CDR1 is SGHKS and CDR2 is YYEKEE (reference sequence). This CDR3 has 13 amino acids. The trim removed 0 bases at V and 5 bases at J, leaving 1 base unmatched. This CDR3 is CASSLDRGYGYTF. Written as DNA, the CDR3 is TGTGCCAGCAGCTTGGACAGGGGATATGGCTACACCTTC.

The chain recombines TRBV5-1 with TRBJ1-1; 9 bases agree with TRBD1. CDR1 SGHRS and CDR2 YFSETQ come from the germline V gene. CDR3 size: 14 residues. The V segment lost 4 bases and the J segment 8 bases; nucleotides outside the gene matches: 9. Written as DNA, the CDR3 is TGCGCCAGCAGCCAATGGACAGGGGAGGCCGAAGCTTTCTTT. Its protein is CASSQWTGEAEAFF.

The chain uses TRBV7-2 and TRBJ2-1, with 11 nucleotides matching TRBD2. Germline V gene sequence: CDR1 SGHTA, CDR2 FQGNSA. This CDR3 region has 15 residues. V shed 5 bases and J 3 bases; nucleotides not matched to a gene: 3. CDR3 in DNA: TGTGCCAGCAGCGAGACTAGCGGGAACTACAATGAGCAGTTCTTC. Protein sequence: CASSETSGNYNEQFF.

V usage is TRBV7-9 and J usage is TRBJ1-2, with 8 bases lining up with TRBD1. J lost 6 bases, V lost 1 base, and 4 bases had no gene match. Germline V lookup: CDR1 SEHNR, CDR2 FQNEAQ (reference sequence). The CDR3 has 14 amino acids. CDR3 sequence reads: CASSLDAGGNGYTF. DNA for the CDR3: TGTGCCAGCAGCTTAGACGCAGGGGGCAATGGCTACACCTTC.

The chain uses TRBV6-5 and TRBJ1-1, with D possibly TRBD1 on 6 matching bases. The CDR3 consists of 15 residues. V gave up 4 bases and J gave up 5 bases, with 17 bases separating them. The V gene's germline CDR1 is MNHEY and CDR2 SVGAGI. The DNA for the CDR3 is TGTGCCAGCAGTTCACCGTTCAGGGGAAGGACTGAAGCTTTCTTT. This codes for CASSSPFRGRTEAFF.

This chain joins TRBV7-9 and TRBJ2-1; 14 bases fit TRBD2. Germline V gene data show CDR1 as SEHNR and CDR2 as FQNEAQ (reference sequence). This CDR3 has 15 amino acids. Trimming took 6 bases from V and 10 from J; bases not matched to a gene: 8. The CDR3 is CASSSTSGGADEQFF. CDR3 DNA: TGTGCCAGCAGTTCGACTAGCGGGGGGGCGGACGAGCAGTTCTTC.

V and J are TRBV7-8 and TRBJ2-2, with D possibly being TRBD2 (6 bases). The CDR3 has 15 amino acids. The ends were cut back, 5 bases at V and 3 bases at J, with 13 bases in the middle. CDR1 is SGHVS and CDR2 is FQNEAQ in the germline V gene. CDR3: CASSIGGSHTGELFF. CDR3 nucleotides: TGTGCCAGCAGCATTGGAGGGTCGCACACCGGGGAGCTGTTTTTT.

V usage is TRBV4-3 and J usage is TRBJ2-1; 9 bases map to TRBD2. The CDR3 extends over 15 amino acids. Germline-derived CDR1 and CDR2 are LGHNA and YSLEER. The V segment lost 1 base and the J segment 9 bases; nucleotides outside the gene matches: 7. This CDR3 is CASSQATGTSTEQFF. The DNA of the CDR3 is TGCGCCAGCAGCCAAGCGACGGGGACTAGCACTGAGCAGTTCTTC.

J is TRBJ2-7 and V is TRBV7-9; 9 bases agree with TRBD1. The CDR3 runs 15 residues. V trimming: 4 bases; J trimming: 4 bases; junction bases outside the gene matches: 8. Germline V CDR1 and CDR2: SEHNR, FQNEAQ (reference sequence). CDR3: CASSSHRDRVYEQYF. CDR3 DNA sequence: TGTGCCAGCAGCTCGCACCGGGACAGGGTTTACGAGCAGTACTTC.

This chain joins TRBV14 and TRBJ2-1, with D possibly matching TRBD2 (7 bases). The ends were cut back, 10 bases at V and 5 bases at J, with 15 bases in the middle. CDR1 SGHDN and CDR2 FVKESK come from the germline V gene. The CDR3 totals 13 residues. The CDR3 coding sequence is TGTGCCACCGGACGGGGGGCCAACAATGAGCAGTTCTTC. This translates into CATGRGANNEQFF.

The V gene is TRBV9, the J gene TRBJ2-3; 7 bases agree with TRBD1. The CDR3 is made up of 15 amino acids. V lost 4 bases to trimming and J lost 0 bases; unmatched junction nucleotides: 5. Germline-derived CDR1 and CDR2 are SGDLS and YYNGEE. The CDR3 DNA is TGTGCCAGCAGCCGACAGGGCGTGAGCACAGATACGCAGTATTTT. Residues: CASSRQGVSTDTQYF.

V and J are TRBV4-2 and TRBJ1-2, with a tentative D call TRBD1 (5 bases). V dropped 0 bases and J dropped 4 bases, with 9 bases sitting between them. Germline V lookup: CDR1 LGHNA, CDR2 YNFKEQ. This CDR3 region has 14 residues. The CDR3 region has the DNA TGTGCCAGCAGCCAAGACCGCAGGGCCTATGGCTACACCTTC. Its protein product is CASSQDRRAYGYTF.

V is TRBV3-1 (or the pseudogene TRBV3-2) and J is TRBJ2-1; D is unclear. Trimming pared 2 bases from V and 11 bases from J, leaving 16 bases between. CDR1 and CDR2 (germline): LGHDT, YNNKEL (reference sequence). CDR3 length equals 14 residues. The CDR3 reads CASSQSVAPRKQFF. In nucleotides, the CDR3 is TGTGCCAGCAGCCAAAGCGTGGCTCCGAGGAAGCAGTTCTTC.